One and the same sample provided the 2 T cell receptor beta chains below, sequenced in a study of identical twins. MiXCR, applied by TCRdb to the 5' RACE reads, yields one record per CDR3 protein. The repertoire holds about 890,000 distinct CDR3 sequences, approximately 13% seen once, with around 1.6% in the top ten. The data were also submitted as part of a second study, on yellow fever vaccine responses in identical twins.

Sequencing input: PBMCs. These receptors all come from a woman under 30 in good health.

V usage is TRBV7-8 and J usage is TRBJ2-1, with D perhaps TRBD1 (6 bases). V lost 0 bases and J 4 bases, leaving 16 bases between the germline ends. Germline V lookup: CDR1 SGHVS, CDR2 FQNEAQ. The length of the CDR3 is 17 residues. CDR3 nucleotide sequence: TGTGCCAGCAGCTTAGCCTGGGGGCGGGCCCTTTACAATGAGCAGTTCTTC. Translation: CASSLAWGRALYNEQFF.

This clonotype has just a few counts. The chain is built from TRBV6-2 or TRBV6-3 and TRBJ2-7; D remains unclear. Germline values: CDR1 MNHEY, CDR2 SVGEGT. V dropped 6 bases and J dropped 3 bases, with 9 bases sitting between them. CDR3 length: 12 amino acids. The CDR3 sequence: CASSRVHYEQYF. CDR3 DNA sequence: TGTGCCAGCAGCCGGGTTCACTACGAGCAGTACTTC.